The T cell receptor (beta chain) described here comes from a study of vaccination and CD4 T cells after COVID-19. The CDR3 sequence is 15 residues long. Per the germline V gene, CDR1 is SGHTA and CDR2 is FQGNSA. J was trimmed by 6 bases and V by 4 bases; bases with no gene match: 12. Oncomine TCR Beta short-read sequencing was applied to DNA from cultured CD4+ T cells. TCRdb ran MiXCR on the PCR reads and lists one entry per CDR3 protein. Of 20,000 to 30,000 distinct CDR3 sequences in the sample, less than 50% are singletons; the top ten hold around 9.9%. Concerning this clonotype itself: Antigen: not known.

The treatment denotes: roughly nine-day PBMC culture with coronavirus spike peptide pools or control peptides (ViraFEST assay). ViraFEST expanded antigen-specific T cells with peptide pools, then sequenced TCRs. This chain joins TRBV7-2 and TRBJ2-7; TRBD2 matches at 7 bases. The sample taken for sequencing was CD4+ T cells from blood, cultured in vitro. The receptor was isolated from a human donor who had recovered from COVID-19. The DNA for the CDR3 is TGTGCCAGCAGCTCAAGGACTAGTATAACGGCCGAGCAGTACTTC. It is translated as CASSSRTSITAEQYF.